The 27 T cell receptor beta chains below come from one sample, sequenced in a study of low-dose radiotherapy and immunotherapy resistance in tumors. Priming of first-strand cDNA relied on TRAV- and TRBV-specific primers (covering alpha and beta chains). The PCR that amplified TCRs ran for about 18 cycles, relying on a constant-region primer and a V-primer adapter. TCRdb reprocessed the reads with MiXCR, giving one entry per CDR3 protein. The sample has more than 50,000 distinct CDR3 sequences; less than 30% are singletons. Time point defined: before trial treatment. This sample comprised PBMCs, obtained before treatment. These receptors came from a male donor with rectosigmoid adenocarcinoma.

This clonotype was counted many times. The chain links TRBV15 to TRBJ1-3, with D hard to call. The V gene's germline CDR1 is LNHNV and CDR2 YYDKDF (reference sequence). The length of the CDR3 is 18 residues. V lost 6 bases, J lost 0 bases, and 21 bases lay in between. As DNA, the CDR3 is TGTGCCACCAGTCTCTCACGCAACGGGTTAAGCTCTGGAAACACCATATATTTT. Its translation: CATSLSRNGLSSGNTIYF.

This clonotype was seen many times. This chain links TRBV11-2 with TRBJ1-4; 9 bases are a match to TRBD1. CDR1 and CDR2 from the germline V gene are SGHAT and FQNNGV. After removal of 1 base from V and 6 bases from J, the junction contained 9 bases not matched to a gene. The CDR3 runs 17 residues. DNA for the CDR3: TGTGCCAGCAGCTTAGGAGGGACAGGGATGGAGGATGAAAAACTGTTTTTT. Protein sequence: CASSLGGTGMEDEKLFF.

The rearrangement uses TRBV20-1 and TRBJ1-5; the D gene is possibly TRBD1 (5 bases). CDR1 is DFQATT, CDR2 SNEGSKA, per germline (reference sequence). CDR3 size: 16 residues. The V end was cut by 0 bases, the J end by 3 bases, with 15 bases between. CDR3 amino acids: CSARDPWTKDNQPQHF. As DNA, the CDR3 is TGCAGTGCTAGAGATCCTTGGACAAAAGACAATCAGCCCCAGCATTTT.

In this sample, this clonotype turned up many times. The chain uses TRBV6-5 and TRBJ2-1, with 7 bases matching TRBD2. Germline assignment: CDR1 MNHEY and CDR2 SVGAGI. CDR3 length: 15 residues. Losses at the gene ends were 6 bases for V and 5 bases for J; bases not matched to a gene: 10. The CDR3 nucleotides are TGTGCCAGCAGACCCGCTCGCGGGAGTAACAATGAGCAGTTCTTC. This gives the protein CASRPARGSNNEQFF.

This clonotype was counted between two and nine times. V is TRBV3-1 and J is TRBJ2-1; 15 positions match TRBD2. Trimming at V came to 5 bases and at J to 7 bases, leaving 3 bases not matched to a gene. This CDR3 comprises 15 residues. Germline CDR1 LGHDT, CDR2 YNNKEL (reference sequence). The CDR3 here is CASSSGLAGGNEQFF. Here the CDR3 DNA reads TGTGCCAGCAGCTCTGGACTAGCGGGAGGGAATGAGCAGTTCTTC.

This clonotype was found many times. The CDR3 nucleotides read TGCAGTGCTAGACAGGATTGGGGCAATCAGCCCCAGCATTTT. Its translation is CSARQDWGNQPQHF. The chain has TRBV20-1 and TRBJ1-5; D gene unclear. Germline assignment: CDR1 DFQATT and CDR2 SNEGSKA (reference sequence). The CDR3 covers 14 residues. V lost 2 bases and J lost 2, with 10 bases in between.

This clonotype was detected many times. V is TRBV6-2 or TRBV6-3 and J is TRBJ1-5, with D perhaps TRBD1 (5 bases). The germline gives CDR1 MNHEY, CDR2 SVGEGT. V gave up 6 bases and J gave up 6 bases, with 18 bases separating them. The CDR3 contains 15 residues. CDR3 loop: CASRAPGTLGQPQHF. CDR3 in DNA: TGTGCCAGCAGGGCTCCCGGGACCCTAGGTCAGCCCCAGCATTTT.

In the case of this clonotype: A far larger clone is off by one base, so a read error is likely. V and J are TRBV4-1 and TRBJ2-2; 8 bases fit TRBD2. Germline V gene data show CDR1 as MGHRA and CDR2 as YSYEKL. This CDR3 spans 18 amino acids. The CDR3 DNA is TGCGCCAGCAGCCAAGATAGCTGGACTAGCACGAACACCAGGGAGCTGTTTTTT. Protein product: CASSQDSWTSTNTRELFF.

In this sample, this clonotype turned up many times. The chain employs TRBV5-1 and TRBJ2-7, with 7 nucleotides matching TRBD1. The CDR3 length is 13 residues. With 9 bases clipped from V and 3 bases from J, the junction kept 9 bases outside the gene matches. Germline V gives CDR1 SGHRS, CDR2 YFSETQ. The CDR3: CATSTGDGYEQYF. The CDR3 nucleotides read TGCGCCACCAGTACAGGGGATGGCTACGAGCAGTACTTC. The variable domain in full, with the rest retrieved from reference TRBV5-1 and TRBJ2-7, is KAGVTQTPRYLIKTRGQQVTLSCSPISGHRSVSWYQQTPGQGLQFLFEYFSETQRNKGNFPGRFSGRQFSNSRSEMNVSTLELGDSALYLCATSTGDGYEQYFGPGTRLTVT.

The chain combines TRBV18 with TRBJ2-5; no firm D call. V was cut by 2 bases and J by 5 bases, with 6 bases left in between. Germline V gene data show CDR1 as KGHSH and CDR2 as LQKENI. There are 12 residues in the CDR3. CDR3 region: CASSPVGETQYF. The CDR3 coding sequence is TGTGCCAGCTCACCAGTGGGCGAGACCCAGTACTTC.

This clonotype was detected many times. The chain is built from TRBV7-2 and TRBJ1-5; no reliable D call. V lost 1 base and J 11 bases, leaving 15 bases between the germline ends. The CDR3 contains 14 residues. Germline V gene lookup returns CDR1 SGHTA and CDR2 FQGNSA. As DNA, the CDR3 is TGTGCCAGCAGCTTAGATTTGGGTATATCAGCCCAGCATTTT. It codes for CASSLDLGISAQHF.

In its sample, this clonotype was seen many times. The chain links TRBV6-2 or TRBV6-3 to TRBJ2-1; D unresolved. Trimming shortened V by 2 bases and J by 3 bases, and 8 bases separated the two germline ends. From germline, CDR1 is MNHEY and CDR2 SVGEGT. The CDR3 loop spans 14 amino acids. The CDR3 nucleotides are TGTGCCAGCAGTTACCGAAGGGACTACAATGAGCAGTTCTTC. It specifies CASSYRRDYNEQFF.

This clonotype was counted a few times. The chain is built from TRBV18 and TRBJ2-7; D unclear. Trimming shortened V by 3 bases and J by 6 bases, and 12 bases separated the two germline ends. Germline assignment: CDR1 KGHSH and CDR2 LQKENI. The CDR3 sequence is 13 residues long. This chain's CDR3 is CASSPRSGPEQYF. In DNA form, the CDR3 reads TGTGCCAGCTCACCGCGCTCTGGGCCCGAGCAGTACTTC.

This clonotype was seen many times. The chain recombines TRBV5-5 with TRBJ2-1; D is possibly TRBD2 (5 bases). This CDR3 contains 16 residues. CDR1 SGHKS and CDR2 YYEKEE come from the germline V gene (reference sequence). V was pared by 0 bases and J by 2 bases, with 12 bases between. The CDR3 DNA sequence: TGTGCCAGCAGCTTGGATTGGACTCCAACCTACAATGAGCAGTTCTTC. This encodes CASSLDWTPTYNEQFF.

About this clonotype itself: A read error is likely here: a far larger clone is one base away. The rearrangement links TRBV4-1 to TRBJ2-7, with D possibly matching TRBD2 (7 bases). This CDR3 spans 18 amino acids. The V gene's germline CDR1 is MGHRA and CDR2 YSYEKL. CDR3: CASSQDGWGGGVSYEQHF. CDR3 coding DNA: TGCGCCAGCAGCCAAGATGGATGGGGGGGGGGCGTCTCCTACGAGCAGCACTTC.

This clonotype has at least ten counts. The chain is built from TRBV20-1 and TRBJ2-2; D may correspond to TRBD1 or TRBD2 (5 bases each). The V end lost 6 bases, the J end lost 2 bases, and 13 bases lay between the germline ends. The germline CDR1 and CDR2 sequences are DFQATT and SNEGSKA (reference sequence). The CDR3 is made up of 14 amino acids. The CDR3 sequence is CSANSGLNTGELFF. The CDR3 nucleotides are TGCAGTGCGAACTCGGGGCTAAACACCGGGGAGCTGTTTTTT.

This clonotype showed up just once. Germline and junction disagree at one end, which may indicate a read error. The chain employs TRBV6-1 and TRBJ2-3, with TRBD1 as a possible D gene (6 bases). CDR1 and CDR2 (germline): MNHNS, SASEGT. The CDR3 covers 12 residues. CDR3 coding DNA: TGTGCCATCAGTGAGGGGGCAGATACGCAGTATTTT. Encoded protein: CAISEGADTQYF.

This clonotype was observed many times. This sequence joins TRBV7-2 and TRBJ2-1; 7 bases agree with TRBD1. This CDR3 contains 15 residues. The ends lost 6 bases at V and 4 bases at J; junction bases unmatched: 9. CDR1 is SGHTA, CDR2 FQGNSA, per germline. The CDR3 DNA reads TGTGCCAGCAGAAAGCCGGGACAGCGATACAATGAGCAGTTCTTC. This sequence encodes CASRKPGQRYNEQFF.

This clonotype has ten or more counts. The chain is built from TRBV12-5 and TRBJ1-1; weak D call: TRBD1 (6 bases). Trimming removed 1 base at V and 5 bases at J, with 20 bases between. The CDR3 spans 17 residues. Germline V gene sequence: CDR1 LGHNT, CDR2 FRNRAP. The CDR3 DNA is TGTGCTAGTGGTTTGGCCATCGCGTCTGGAGGGGGAACTGAAGCTTTCTTT. This sequence encodes CASGLAIASGGGTEAFF.

V and J are TRBV29-1 and TRBJ1-2; 10 nucleotides match TRBD1. The CDR3 spans 14 residues. J gave up 8 bases and V 6 bases, and 12 bases lay outside the gene matches. Germline lookup yields CDR1 SQVTM and CDR2 ANQGSEA. The CDR3 DNA is TGCAGCGTGGCCGGGACAGGGGCAACAAGCGGCTACACCTTC. It is translated as CSVAGTGATSGYTF. The full variable domain, in which reference TRBV29-1 and TRBJ1-2 provide the parts outside the CDR3, is SAVISQKPSRDICQRGTSLTIQCQVDSQVTMMFWYRQQPGQSLTLIATANQGSEATYESGFVIDKFPISRPNLTFSTLTVSNMSPEDSSIYLCSVAGTGATSGYTFGSGTRLTVV.

Comment on this clonotype: A much larger clone lies one base from this, so it may be a read error. The CDR3 does not end in the conserved phenylalanine or tryptophan, so this is likely a read error. This chain's CDR3 is CASSFRRGASGYNEQFY. The CDR3 region has the DNA TGTGCCAGCAGTTTCCGAAGAGGGGCTAGCGGCTACAATGAGCAGTTCTAC. The V and J genes are TRBV28 and TRBJ2-1, with TRBD2 identical over 7 bases. With 3 bases clipped from V and 3 bases from J, the junction kept 11 bases outside the gene matches. Looked up from germline, CDR1 is MDHEN and CDR2 is SYDVKM. The CDR3 is 17 amino acids.

This clonotype was counted many times. The CDR3 sequence is CSAPSGTGDSQPQHF. The CDR3 region has the DNA TGCAGTGCTCCCTCCGGGACAGGGGATTCCCAGCCCCAGCATTTT. The genes are TRBV20-1 and TRBJ1-5; the match to TRBD1 covers 10 bases. V dropped 5 bases and J dropped 7; count of bases not matched to a gene: 11. CDR1 is DFQATT, CDR2 SNEGSKA, per germline (reference sequence). The CDR3 sequence is 15 residues long.

As to this clonotype: This is likely an artifact of a read error, given a far larger clone one base away. The chain joins TRBV5-1 to TRBJ2-7, with unresolved D. CDR1 is SGHRS and CDR2 is YFSETQ in the germline V gene. The CDR3 loop spans 13 amino acids. Trimming pared 0 bases from V and 7 bases from J, leaving 11 bases between. As DNA, the CDR3 is TGCGCCAGCAGCTTGGGCCCGGGCAATGAGCAGTACTTC. This gives the protein CASSLGPGNEQYF.

This clonotype was found many times. This chain uses TRBV2 with TRBJ2-7; 9 nucleotides line up with TRBD1. The V gene's germline CDR1 is SNHLY and CDR2 FYNNEI. V was pared by 6 bases and J by 2 bases, with 8 bases of the junction left unmatched. CDR3 size: 15 residues. The CDR3 coding sequence is TGTGCCAGCAGAGAATTTGGACAGGGGACCTACGAGCAGTACTTC. This codes for CASREFGQGTYEQYF.

This clonotype was seen at least ten times. CDR3 region: CASSREQGWNGYTF. The CDR3, as DNA: TGTGCCAGCAGCCGGGAACAGGGATGGAATGGCTACACCTTC. The chain links TRBV7-8 to TRBJ1-2, with D possibly TRBD1 on 6 matching bases. V was cut by 5 bases and J by 6 bases, with 16 bases left in between. The CDR3 length is 14 residues. Germline loops: CDR1 SGHVS, CDR2 FQNEAQ.

This clonotype was observed at least ten times. The genes are TRBV3-1 and TRBJ1-5; D might be TRBD1 (5 bases). The CDR3 loop spans 16 amino acids. Between the trimmed V and J ends, which lost 5 bases and 3 bases, there was a span of 17 bases. Germline CDR1 is LGHDT and CDR2 is YNNKEL (reference sequence). CDR3 in amino acids: CASSNRGGGHNQPQHF. The CDR3, as DNA: TGTGCCAGCAGCAACCGGGGGGGAGGACACAATCAGCCCCAGCATTTT.

This clonotype was seen many times. DNA for the CDR3: TGTGCCAGCAGCCAGTTCGTCCTAGACGAGCAGTACTTC. This gives the protein CASSQFVLDEQYF. The chain links TRBV7-3 to TRBJ2-7; D unclear. The V end lost 5 bases, the J end lost 5 bases, and 13 bases lay between the germline ends. This CDR3 has 13 residues. Per germline, CDR1 SGHTA and CDR2 FQGTGA.